This T cell receptor beta chain was retrieved from a study of beta chain features in type 1 diabetes. Study-wide points: Since sequencing was performed on cDNA, cells with high TCR expression could be over-represented. TCRB CDR3s from Type 1 diabetes patients were moderately but significantly shorter in all four CD4+ subsets.

Sequenced material consisted of expressed TCRB transcripts (all of the isolated RNA was reverse transcribed). About 3.6 million reads on average were seen across naive, central memory and regulatory T cell samples. Only in-frame clones appear in the TCRdb table, and some are missing; sequencing was by immunoSEQ multiplex PCR. The sample has 240,000 or so clones, 25% to 35% seen once; the top ten hold approximately 4%. The V and J ends lost 3 bases and 0 bases respectively, with 15 bases between them. Looked up from germline, CDR1 is SNHLY and CDR2 is FYNNEI. The CDR3 covers 16 residues. This clone occurred a few times. No antigen is known for it. A single heparinised draw of approximately 0.11 L on average was taken per donor.

V and J are TRBV2 and TRBJ2-7; D may be TRBD1 (5 bases). The TCR originated in a young man in good health. Sequenced material: central memory CD4+ T cells from blood. The chain's CDR3 is CASSEQGWTSSYEQYF. CDR3 DNA: TGTGCCAGCAGTGAGCAAGGTTGGACAAGCTCCTACGAGCAGTACTTC.